The rows below give T cell receptor beta chains drawn from one sample of a study of early T cells in non-severe SARS-CoV-2 infection. TCRdb itself ran the 5' RACE reads through MiXCR, one entry per CDR3 protein. The repertoire holds tens of thousands of distinct CDR3 sequences, 12% seen once, with roughly 2.5% in the top ten. Here the sequenced sample was whole blood, taken at baseline. The receptors originated from an adult who was a healthcare worker with PCR-confirmed SARS-CoV-2 infection or an uninfected control (not recorded which). CDR3s include the opening cysteine and the closing phenylalanine or tryptophan. Each record gives: D gene, V gene, clone size, J gene, CDR3 protein, CDR3 DNA. The D gene is left open where the match is weak. Rows may omit the clone size; those that give it use once, few, many or a size class.

d_gene: .
v_gene: TRBV6-6
abundance: .
j_gene: TRBJ2-3
CDR3aa: CASSKRPGARNTDTQYF
CDR3nt: TGTGCCAGCAGTAAACGGCCGGGTGCGCGAAATACAGATACGCAGTATTTT

d_gene: TRBD1
v_gene: TRBV7-9
abundance: few
j_gene: TRBJ2-5
CDR3aa: CASSLDRGIQETQYF
CDR3nt: TGTGCCAGCAGCTTGGACAGGGGGATCCAAGAGACCCAGTACTTC

d_gene: .
v_gene: TRBV18
abundance: few
j_gene: TRBJ2-7
CDR3aa: CASSPIAVSYEQYF
CDR3nt: TGTGCCAGCTCACCAATCGCGGTGTCCTACGAGCAGTACTTC

d_gene: TRBD2
v_gene: TRBV11-2
abundance: .
j_gene: TRBJ2-7
CDR3aa: CASSLDHPLGGSSYEQYF
CDR3nt: TGTGCCAGCAGCTTAGATCACCCTTTGGGCGGGAGCTCCTACGAGCAGTACTTC

d_gene: TRBD1
v_gene: TRBV7-9
abundance: .
j_gene: TRBJ1-2
CDR3aa: CASSSDRTGGYTF
CDR3nt: TGTGCCAGCAGCTCGGACCGGACAGGAGGCTACACCTTC

d_gene: .
v_gene: TRBV6-2/TRBV6-3
abundance: few
j_gene: TRBJ2-7
CDR3aa: CASSYGGTTYEQYF
CDR3nt: TGTGCCAGCAGTTACGGTGGGACAACATACGAGCAGTACTTC

d_gene: TRBD1
v_gene: TRBV6-5
abundance: few
j_gene: TRBJ2-4
CDR3aa: CASSAHSGTATFIQYF
CDR3nt: TGTGCCAGCAGTGCACACTCCGGGACAGCGACCTTCATTCAGTACTTC

d_gene: TRBD1
v_gene: TRBV28
abundance: many
j_gene: TRBJ1-6
CDR3aa: CASSFLPGTANSPLHF
CDR3nt: TGTGCCAGCAGTTTTCTACCCGGGACAGCTAATTCACCCCTCCACTTT

d_gene: TRBD1
v_gene: TRBV5-1
abundance: .
j_gene: TRBJ2-3
CDR3aa: CASCLAGTGSTDTQYF
CDR3nt: TGCGCCAGCTGCTTGGCAGGGACAGGGAGCACAGATACGCAGTATTTT

d_gene: TRBD1
v_gene: TRBV5-6
abundance: .
j_gene: TRBJ2-7
CDR3aa: CASSLPGQVIEQYF
CDR3nt: TGTGCCAGCAGCCTACCGGGACAGGTGATCGAGCAGTACTTC

d_gene: .
v_gene: TRBV28
abundance: many
j_gene: TRBJ1-6
CDR3aa: CASSSFVGGGSPLHF
CDR3nt: TGTGCCAGCAGCAGCTTTGTCGGGGGGGGTTCACCCCTCCACTTT

d_gene: .
v_gene: TRBV10-1
abundance: many
j_gene: TRBJ1-4
CDR3aa: CASVRCGAPNEKLFF
CDR3nt: TGCGCCAGTGTTCGTTGTGGGGCGCCTAATGAAAAACTGTTTTTT

d_gene: TRBD1
v_gene: TRBV7-2
abundance: few
j_gene: TRBJ1-4
CDR3aa: CASQRGDSSNEKLFF
CDR3nt: TGTGCCAGCCAAAGGGGGGACAGCTCTAATGAAAAACTGTTTTTT

d_gene: .
v_gene: TRBV5-1
abundance: .
j_gene: TRBJ1-1
CDR3aa: CASSLSSIVETEAFF
CDR3nt: TGCGCCAGCAGCTTGTCGAGCATAGTGGAAACTGAAGCTTTCTTT

d_gene: TRBD2
v_gene: TRBV25-1
abundance: many
j_gene: TRBJ2-2
CDR3aa: CASSEAGGRTGELFF
CDR3nt: TGTGCCAGCAGTGAGGCGGGGGGAAGGACCGGGGAGCTGTTTTTT

d_gene: .
v_gene: TRBV20-1
abundance: many
j_gene: TRBJ1-1
CDR3aa: CSARREGWGTEAFF
CDR3nt: TGCAGTGCTAGAAGGGAAGGGTGGGGCACTGAAGCTTTCTTT

d_gene: .
v_gene: TRBV15
abundance: many
j_gene: TRBJ1-1
CDR3aa: CATSTGQNTEAFF
CDR3nt: TGTGCCACCAGCACAGGGCAGAACACTGAAGCTTTCTTT

d_gene: TRBD2
v_gene: TRBV20-1
abundance: few
j_gene: TRBJ2-3
CDR3aa: CSAPIGGGPTDTQYF
CDR3nt: TGCAGTGCACCCATAGGCGGGGGGCCTACAGATACGCAGTATTTT

d_gene: TRBD1
v_gene: TRBV4-2
abundance: few
j_gene: TRBJ2-3
CDR3aa: CASSQPVDRGLTDTQYF
CDR3nt: TGTGCCAGCAGCCAACCTGTGGACAGGGGCCTCACAGATACGCAGTATTTT

d_gene: .
v_gene: TRBV7-2
abundance: few
j_gene: TRBJ1-1
CDR3aa: CASSLGGKNTEAFF
CDR3nt: TGTGCCAGCAGCTTAGGGGGGAAGAACACTGAAGCTTTCTTT

d_gene: .
v_gene: TRBV20-1
abundance: many
j_gene: TRBJ2-5
CDR3aa: CSALFGTQYF
CDR3nt: TGCAGTGCCCTATTTGGGACCCAGTACTTC

d_gene: .
v_gene: TRBV20-1
abundance: .
j_gene: TRBJ2-7
CDR3aa: CSARDSGKWEAEQYF
CDR3nt: TGCAGTGCTAGAGATTCGGGAAAATGGGAAGCCGAGCAGTACTTC

d_gene: TRBD1
v_gene: TRBV10-2
abundance: many
j_gene: TRBJ1-5
CDR3aa: CASSAGTVEDQPQHF
CDR3nt: TGCGCCAGCAGCGCCGGGACAGTCGAGGATCAGCCCCAGCATTTT

d_gene: .
v_gene: TRBV19
abundance: .
j_gene: TRBJ2-1
CDR3aa: CASMGGGGLAYNEQFF
CDR3nt: TGTGCCAGTATGGGTGGAGGGGGCCTAGCCTACAATGAGCAGTTCTTC

d_gene: .
v_gene: TRBV6-2/TRBV6-3
abundance: .
j_gene: TRBJ1-1
CDR3aa: CASSSGRATEAFF
CDR3nt: TGTGCCAGCAGCTCCGGGCGGGCGACTGAAGCTTTCTTT

d_gene: .
v_gene: TRBV28
abundance: few
j_gene: TRBJ2-4
CDR3aa: CASTTPGPGIQYF
CDR3nt: TGTGCCAGCACCACGCCGGGGCCGGGCATTCAGTACTTC

d_gene: .
v_gene: TRBV6-1
abundance: many
j_gene: TRBJ2-3
CDR3aa: CASSESWGADTQYF
CDR3nt: TGTGCCAGCAGTGAATCATGGGGGGCTGATACGCAGTATTTT

d_gene: .
v_gene: TRBV9
abundance: few
j_gene: TRBJ1-2
CDR3aa: CASSPGSGGYTF
CDR3nt: TGTGCCAGCAGCCCAGGCAGTGGGGGCTACACCTTC

d_gene: .
v_gene: TRBV11-2
abundance: many
j_gene: TRBJ2-5
CDR3aa: CASSRVYQETQYF
CDR3nt: TGTGCCAGCAGCCGCGTGTACCAAGAGACCCAGTACTTC

d_gene: .
v_gene: TRBV6-5
abundance: .
j_gene: TRBJ1-1
CDR3aa: CASSRRTATEAFF
CDR3nt: TGTGCCAGCTCCCGGCGGACGGCCACTGAAGCTTTCTTT

d_gene: TRBD1
v_gene: TRBV28
abundance: many
j_gene: TRBJ2-5
CDR3aa: CASSSPGTGGETQYF
CDR3nt: TGTGCCAGCAGTTCTCCCGGGACAGGGGGGGAGACCCAGTACTTC

d_gene: .
v_gene: TRBV6-6
abundance: .
j_gene: TRBJ2-6
CDR3aa: CAVGGAGLTF
CDR3nt: TGTGCCGTCGGAGGGGCTGGCCTGACTTTC

d_gene: .
v_gene: TRBV21-1
abundance: many
j_gene: TRBJ2-7
CDR3aa: CASRTGEQYF
CDR3nt: TGTGCCAGCAGAACAGGGGAGCAGTACTTC

d_gene: TRBD1
v_gene: TRBV7-2
abundance: .
j_gene: TRBJ2-6
CDR3aa: CASRSGQGASGANVLTF
CDR3nt: TGTGCCAGCAGATCGGGACAGGGGGCCTCCGGGGCCAACGTCCTGACTTTC

d_gene: .
v_gene: TRBV7-9
abundance: .
j_gene: TRBJ2-7
CDR3aa: CASISSSYEQYF
CDR3nt: TGTGCCAGCATAAGTTCGAGCTACGAGCAGTACTTC

d_gene: TRBD1
v_gene: TRBV3-1
abundance: many
j_gene: TRBJ2-1
CDR3aa: CASSFTRDRVGLADYNEQFF
CDR3nt: TGTGCCAGCAGCTTTACACGGGACAGGGTGGGTCTAGCGGACTACAATGAGCAGTTCTTC

d_gene: TRBD1
v_gene: TRBV10-3
abundance: few
j_gene: TRBJ2-7
CDR3aa: CATCRDRWKPEQYF
CDR3nt: TGTGCCACCTGCCGGGACAGATGGAAGCCCGAGCAGTACTTC

d_gene: TRBD2
v_gene: TRBV7-8
abundance: few
j_gene: TRBJ2-1
CDR3aa: CASSRSGLASYNEQFF
CDR3nt: TGTGCCAGCAGTCGCTCGGGACTAGCCTCCTACAATGAGCAGTTCTTC

d_gene: .
v_gene: TRBV29-1
abundance: few
j_gene: TRBJ2-2
CDR3aa: CSVEYAAGELFF
CDR3nt: TGCAGCGTTGAGTACGCGGCCGGGGAGCTGTTTTTT

d_gene: TRBD1
v_gene: TRBV15
abundance: few
j_gene: TRBJ2-5
CDR3aa: CATSRDMGLSGTGGTETQYF
CDR3nt: TGTGCCACCAGCAGAGATATGGGACTCTCCGGGACAGGGGGCACCGAGACCCAGTACTTC

d_gene: .
v_gene: TRBV5-8
abundance: many
j_gene: TRBJ1-2
CDR3aa: CASSLGATNYGYTF
CDR3nt: TGTGCCAGCAGCTTGGGGGCAACTAACTATGGCTACACCTTC

d_gene: .
v_gene: TRBV5-5
abundance: few
j_gene: TRBJ2-5
CDR3aa: CASSFRGQETQYF
CDR3nt: TGTGCCAGCAGCTTTCGGGGCCAAGAGACCCAGTACTTC

d_gene: .
v_gene: TRBV3-1
abundance: .
j_gene: TRBJ1-6
CDR3aa: CASSLRAHYGGAGSPLHF
CDR3nt: TGTGCCAGCAGCTTAAGAGCCCACTACGGGGGGGCAGGTTCACCCCTCCACTTT

d_gene: TRBD1
v_gene: TRBV20-1
abundance: .
j_gene: TRBJ1-5
CDR3aa: CSASGQVSNQPQHF
CDR3nt: TGCAGTGCTAGCGGACAGGTTAGCAATCAGCCCCAGCATTTT

d_gene: .
v_gene: TRBV7-9
abundance: many
j_gene: TRBJ1-1
CDR3aa: CASSLASDRAFF
CDR3nt: TGTGCCAGCAGCTTAGCGTCGGACAGAGCTTTCTTT

d_gene: .
v_gene: TRBV28
abundance: many
j_gene: TRBJ2-5
CDR3aa: CASSYRGLETQYF
CDR3nt: TGTGCCAGCAGTTACCGGGGACTAGAGACCCAGTACTTC

d_gene: .
v_gene: TRBV7-2
abundance: .
j_gene: TRBJ2-3
CDR3aa: CASSKEPGVVDTQYF
CDR3nt: TGTGCCAGCAGCAAAGAGCCTGGGGTTGTAGATACGCAGTATTTT

d_gene: TRBD1
v_gene: TRBV6-5
abundance: .
j_gene: TRBJ2-2
CDR3aa: CASRPRTGALTGELFF
CDR3nt: TGTGCCAGCAGACCACGGACAGGGGCCCTTACCGGGGAGCTGTTTTTT

d_gene: TRBD1
v_gene: TRBV7-2
abundance: few
j_gene: TRBJ2-7
CDR3aa: CASSLTGLGAGEQYF
CDR3nt: TGTGCCAGCAGCTTGACAGGGTTAGGTGCTGGGGAGCAGTACTTC

d_gene: .
v_gene: TRBV2
abundance: .
j_gene: TRBJ2-7
CDR3aa: CASKSDSTYEQYF
CDR3nt: TGTGCCAGCAAATCGGACAGTACCTACGAGCAGTACTTC

d_gene: .
v_gene: TRBV6-5
abundance: few
j_gene: TRBJ1-5
CDR3aa: CASSPAGRALSRPQHF
CDR3nt: TGTGCCAGCAGTCCCGCCGGCAGGGCCCTCTCGAGGCCCCAGCATTTT

d_gene: TRBD2
v_gene: TRBV6-5
abundance: few
j_gene: TRBJ2-3
CDR3aa: CASSYRSGGTDTQYF
CDR3nt: TGTGCCAGCAGTTACCGTAGCGGGGGCACAGATACGCAGTATTTT

d_gene: .
v_gene: TRBV5-1
abundance: .
j_gene: TRBJ2-3
CDR3aa: CASSPGFVADTQYF
CDR3nt: TGCGCCAGCAGCCCAGGGTTTGTCGCAGATACGCAGTATTTT